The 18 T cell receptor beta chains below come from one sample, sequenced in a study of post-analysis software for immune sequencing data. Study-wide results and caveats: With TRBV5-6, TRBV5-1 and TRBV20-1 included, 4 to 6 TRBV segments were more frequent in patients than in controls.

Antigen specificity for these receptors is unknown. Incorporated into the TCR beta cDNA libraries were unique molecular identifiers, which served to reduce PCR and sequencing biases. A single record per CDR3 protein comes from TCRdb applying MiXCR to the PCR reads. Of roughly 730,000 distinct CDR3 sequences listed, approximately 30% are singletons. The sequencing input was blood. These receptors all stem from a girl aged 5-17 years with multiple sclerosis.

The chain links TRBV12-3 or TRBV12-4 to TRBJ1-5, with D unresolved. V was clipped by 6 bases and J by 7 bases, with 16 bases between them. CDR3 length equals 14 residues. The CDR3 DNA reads TGTGCCAGCAGACCCTCACTCGGTCGCCAGCCCCAGCATTTT. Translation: CASRPSLGRQPQHF.

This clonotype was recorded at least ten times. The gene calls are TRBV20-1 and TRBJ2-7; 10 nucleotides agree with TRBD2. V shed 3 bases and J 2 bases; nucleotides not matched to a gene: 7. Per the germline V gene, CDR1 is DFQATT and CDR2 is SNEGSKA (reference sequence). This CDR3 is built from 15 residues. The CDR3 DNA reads TGCAGTGCTAGTAGCCTAGCGGGGGTAGCCTACGAGCAGTACTTC. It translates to CSASSLAGVAYEQYF.

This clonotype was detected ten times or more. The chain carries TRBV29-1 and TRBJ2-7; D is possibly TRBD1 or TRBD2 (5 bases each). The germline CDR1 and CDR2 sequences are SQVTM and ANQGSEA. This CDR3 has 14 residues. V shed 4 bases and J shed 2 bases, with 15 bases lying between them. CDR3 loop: CSVGGVGSTYEQYF. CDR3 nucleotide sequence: TGCAGCGTTGGAGGGGTGGGATCAACCTACGAGCAGTACTTC.

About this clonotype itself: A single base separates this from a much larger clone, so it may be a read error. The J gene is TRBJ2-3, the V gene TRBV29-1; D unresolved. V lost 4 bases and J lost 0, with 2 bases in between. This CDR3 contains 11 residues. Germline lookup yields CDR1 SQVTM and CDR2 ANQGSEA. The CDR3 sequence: CSVASTDTQYF. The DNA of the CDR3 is TGCAGCGTTGCTAGCACAGATACGCAGTATTTT.

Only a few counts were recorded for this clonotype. The CDR3 DNA reads TGCAGTGCTCCGTCCCATCTTCGAGGTCTAGCGGGAGGGCCATTGCAGTACTTC. Translated: CSAPSHLRGLAGGPLQYF. The chain is built from TRBV20-1 and TRBJ2-4, with TRBD2 identical over 12 bases. V was clipped by 5 bases and J by 13 bases; unmatched bases: 24. The V gene's germline CDR1 is DFQATT and CDR2 SNEGSKA (reference sequence). The CDR3 runs to 18 residues.

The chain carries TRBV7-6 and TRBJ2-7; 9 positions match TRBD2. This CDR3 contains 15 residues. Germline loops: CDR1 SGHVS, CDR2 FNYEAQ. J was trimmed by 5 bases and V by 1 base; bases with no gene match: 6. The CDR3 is CASSLGSGRTHEQYF. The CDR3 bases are TGTGCCAGCAGCTTAGGAAGCGGGAGGACCCACGAGCAGTACTTC.

CDR3 coding DNA: TGCAGTGCTACGACCGGGACAGGGTTGTCCTACAATGAGCAGTTCTTC. The encoded protein is CSATTGTGLSYNEQFF. V gene TRBV20-1 combines with J gene TRBJ2-1, with 9 bases lining up with TRBD1. After removal of 4 bases from V and 1 base from J, the junction contained 8 bases not matched to a gene. This CDR3 is 16 amino acids long. CDR1 is DFQATT and CDR2 is SNEGSKA in the germline V gene (reference sequence).

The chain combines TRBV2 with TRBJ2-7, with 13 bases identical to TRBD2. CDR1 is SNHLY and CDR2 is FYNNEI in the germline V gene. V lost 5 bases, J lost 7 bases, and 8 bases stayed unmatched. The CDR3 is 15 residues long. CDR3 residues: CASSPGLAGVQEQYF. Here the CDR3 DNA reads TGTGCCAGCAGTCCTGGACTAGCGGGAGTTCAGGAGCAGTACTTC.

Written as DNA, the CDR3 is TGTGCCAGCAGCTTTAGCTCCAAAGAGACCCAGTACTTC. It encodes CASSFSSKETQYF. J is TRBJ2-5 and V is TRBV7-9; no reliable D call. V gave up 3 bases and J gave up 3 bases, with 8 bases separating them. This CDR3 spans 13 amino acids. Germline V lookup: CDR1 SEHNR, CDR2 FQNEAQ (reference sequence).

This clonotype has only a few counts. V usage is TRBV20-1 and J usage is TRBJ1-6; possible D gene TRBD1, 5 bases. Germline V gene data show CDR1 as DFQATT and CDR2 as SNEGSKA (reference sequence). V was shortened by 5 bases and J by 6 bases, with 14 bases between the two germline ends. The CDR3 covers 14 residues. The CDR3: CSAPERGTNSPLHF. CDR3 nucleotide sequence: TGCAGTGCTCCGGAACGAGGGACTAATTCACCCCTCCACTTT.

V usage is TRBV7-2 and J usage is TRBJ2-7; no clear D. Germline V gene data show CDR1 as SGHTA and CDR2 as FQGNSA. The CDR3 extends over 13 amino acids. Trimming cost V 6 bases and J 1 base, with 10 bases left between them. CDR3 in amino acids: CASSSTMSYEQYF. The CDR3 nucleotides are TGTGCCAGCAGTTCTACTATGTCCTACGAGCAGTACTTC.

CDR3: CATSRRAGNTEAFF. The CDR3 DNA follows: TGTGCCACCAGCCGCAGGGCGGGGAACACTGAAGCTTTCTTT. The rearrangement uses TRBV15 and TRBJ1-1, with D possibly being TRBD1 (5 bases). V was pared by 5 bases and J by 1 base, with 11 bases between. Germline V CDR1 and CDR2: LNHNV, YYDKDF (reference sequence). The CDR3 consists of 14 residues.

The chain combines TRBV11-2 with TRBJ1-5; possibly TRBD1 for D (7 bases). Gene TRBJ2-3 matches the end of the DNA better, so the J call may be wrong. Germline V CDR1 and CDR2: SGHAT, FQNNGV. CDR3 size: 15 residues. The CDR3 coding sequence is TGTGCCAGCAGCTTATTAGCCAGGGGGGATCAGCCCCAGTATTTT. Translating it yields CASSLLARGDQPQYF.

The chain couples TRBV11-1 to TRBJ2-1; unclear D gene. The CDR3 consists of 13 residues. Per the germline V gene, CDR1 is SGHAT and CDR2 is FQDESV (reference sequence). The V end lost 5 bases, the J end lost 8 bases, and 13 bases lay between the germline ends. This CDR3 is CASSNRLSYEQFF. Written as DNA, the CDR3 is TGTGCCAGCAGCAATCGGTTGAGCTATGAGCAGTTCTTC.

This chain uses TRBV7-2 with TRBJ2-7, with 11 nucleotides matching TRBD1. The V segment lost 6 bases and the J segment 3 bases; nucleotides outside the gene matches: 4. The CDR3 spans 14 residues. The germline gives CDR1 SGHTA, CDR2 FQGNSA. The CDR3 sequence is CASRPGQGDYEQYF. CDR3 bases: TGTGCCAGCAGGCCGGGACAGGGGGACTACGAGCAGTACTTC.

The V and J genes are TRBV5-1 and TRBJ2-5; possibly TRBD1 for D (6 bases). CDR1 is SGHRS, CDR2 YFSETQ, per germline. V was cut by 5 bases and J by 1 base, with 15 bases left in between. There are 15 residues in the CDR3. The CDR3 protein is CASSSQGTPQETQYF. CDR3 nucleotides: TGCGCCAGCAGTTCCCAAGGGACACCCCAAGAGACCCAGTACTTC.

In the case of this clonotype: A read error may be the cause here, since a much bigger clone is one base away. The CDR3 here is CSVEYGVGETQYF. The CDR3 bases are TGCAGCGTTGAGTATGGGGTTGGGGAGACCCAGTACTTC. This chain links TRBV29-1 with TRBJ2-5; D unclear. Germline V lookup: CDR1 SQVTM, CDR2 ANQGSEA. V lost 3 bases, J lost 5 bases, and 13 bases lay in between. The CDR3 has 13 amino acids.

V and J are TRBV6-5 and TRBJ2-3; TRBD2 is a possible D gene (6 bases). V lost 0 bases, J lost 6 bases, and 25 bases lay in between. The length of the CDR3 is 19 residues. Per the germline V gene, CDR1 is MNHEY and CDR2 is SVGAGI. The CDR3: CASSYSGRGRLGAPDTQYF. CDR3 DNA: TGTGCCAGCAGTTACTCGGGTAGAGGGAGGCTCGGGGCGCCTGATACGCAGTATTTT.